The subject of this entry is one T cell receptor beta chain. The antigen remains unidentified. Genomic DNA was employed as the template in profiling TCR beta VDJ and CDR3. TCRdb called the reads again in MiXCR, with one record for every CDR3 protein. Among 200,000 to 300,000 distinct CDR3 sequences listed, approximately 79% were seen once. This sample was included in a study of CD8+CD57+ T cells in acquired aplastic anemia. Study-wide background: Mean yield of DNA from sorted CD4+ and CD8+ cells was 3 to 3.5 ug. Study conclusions and caveats: Patients and controls shared 25 to 35 CD8+ CDR3 sequences, highly expressed in patients.

Those patients picked for sequencing had displayed CD8+CD57+ cell expansion on flow cytometry. There were no patients without severe acquired aplastic anemia. By the time of blood sampling, patients had still received no therapy. The CDR3 loop spans 13 amino acids. The germline V and J ends were trimmed by 5 bases and 4 bases, with 9 bases remaining between them. Germline V CDR1 and CDR2: SEHNR, FQNEAQ (reference sequence). The origin of this receptor is a human donor with aplastic anemia. The V gene is TRBV7-9, the J gene TRBJ1-5; D might be TRBD1 (6 bases). Sequences were obtained from sorted CD4+, CD8+, or CD8+CD57+ T cells (not recorded which) from PBMCs. CDR3 bases: TGTGCCAGCAGCAGAGACAGGAATCAGCCCCAGCATTTT. Protein product: CASSRDRNQPQHF.